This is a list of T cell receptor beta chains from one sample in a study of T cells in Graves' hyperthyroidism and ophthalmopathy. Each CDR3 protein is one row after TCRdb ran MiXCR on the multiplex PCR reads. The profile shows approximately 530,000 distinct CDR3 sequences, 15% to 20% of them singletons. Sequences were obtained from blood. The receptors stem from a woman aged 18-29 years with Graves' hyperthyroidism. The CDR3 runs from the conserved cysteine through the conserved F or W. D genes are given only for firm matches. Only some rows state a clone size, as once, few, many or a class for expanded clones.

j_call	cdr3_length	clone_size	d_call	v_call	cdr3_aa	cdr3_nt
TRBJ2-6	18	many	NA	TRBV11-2	CASAAYDTRGAGANVLTF	TGTGCCAGCGCAGCTTATGACACGAGGGGCGCCGGGGCCAACGTCCTGACTTTC
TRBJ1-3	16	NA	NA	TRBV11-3	CASSAHRTPAGNTIYF	TGTGCCAGCAGCGCCCACAGGACCCCGGCTGGAAACACCATATATTTT
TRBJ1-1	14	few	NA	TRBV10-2	CASSPSEGATEAFF	TGCGCCAGCAGCCCTTCTGAGGGTGCCACTGAAGCTTTCTTT
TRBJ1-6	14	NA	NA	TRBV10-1	CASSDRGNNSPLHF	TGCGCCAGCAGTGACAGGGGTAACAATTCACCCCTCCACTTT
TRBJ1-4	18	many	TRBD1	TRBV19	CASISRGDRSATNEKLFF	TGTGCCAGTATCAGCAGAGGGGACAGGAGTGCAACTAATGAAAAACTGTTTTTT
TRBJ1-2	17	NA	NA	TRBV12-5	CASGLVQGHIGNYGYTF	TGTGCTAGTGGTTTGGTACAGGGACACATCGGGAACTATGGCTACACCTTC
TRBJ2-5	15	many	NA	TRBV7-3	CASSLIVSPGETQYF	TGTGCCAGCAGCTTAATTGTCTCCCCTGGTGAGACCCAGTACTTC
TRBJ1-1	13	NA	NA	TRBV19	CASSIGQGSEAFF	TGTGCCAGTAGTATTGGGCAGGGATCCGAAGCTTTCTTT
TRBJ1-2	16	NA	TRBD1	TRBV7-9	CASSPKSQGANYGYTF	TGTGCCAGCAGCCCGAAGTCGCAGGGGGCCAACTATGGCTACACCTTC
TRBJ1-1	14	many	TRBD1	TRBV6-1	CASRPPGQGSEAFF	TGTGCCAGCAGACCTCCGGGACAGGGGTCTGAAGCTTTCTTT
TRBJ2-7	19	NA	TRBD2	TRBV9	CASSSSASSGVSKPYEQYF	TGTGCCAGCAGCTCCTCGGCGTCTAGCGGGGTCTCAAAACCTTACGAGCAGTACTTC
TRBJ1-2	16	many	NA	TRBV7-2	CASSYSTTSGMDGYTF	TGTGCCAGCAGCTACAGTACAACATCAGGGATGGACGGCTACACCTTC
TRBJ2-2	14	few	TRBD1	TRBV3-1	CASWDRGLGGELFF	TGTGCCAGCTGGGACAGGGGTCTGGGCGGGGAGCTGTTTTTT
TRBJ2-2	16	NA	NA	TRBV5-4	CASNPGGTVWNGELFF	TGTGCCAGCAATCCAGGGGGGACAGTCTGGAACGGGGAGCTGTTTTTT
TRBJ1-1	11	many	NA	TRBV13	CASSETGGAFF	TGTGCCAGCAGCGAAACGGGGGGGGCTTTCTTT
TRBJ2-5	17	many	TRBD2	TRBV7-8	CASSLIRLAGGEETQYF	TGTGCCAGCAGCTTAATTCGCCTAGCGGGGGGGGAAGAGACCCAGTACTTC
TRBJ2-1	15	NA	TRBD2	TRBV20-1	CSAREPGGPQNEQFF	TGCAGTGCTAGAGAACCGGGAGGGCCTCAGAATGAGCAGTTCTTC
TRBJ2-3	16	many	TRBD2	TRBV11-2	CASSLEAGAPTDTQYF	TGTGCCAGCAGCTTAGAAGCGGGGGCCCCCACAGATACGCAGTATTTT
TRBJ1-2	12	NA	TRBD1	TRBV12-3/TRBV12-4	CASSGTGRGYTF	TGTGCCAGCAGTGGGACAGGGCGCGGCTACACCTTC
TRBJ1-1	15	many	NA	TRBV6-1	CASSDRGQMNTEAFF	TGTGCCAGCAGTGATCGAGGACAGATGAACACTGAAGCTTTCTTT
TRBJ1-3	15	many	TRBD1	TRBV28	CASSPTGGSGNTIYF	TGTGCCAGCAGCCCTACAGGGGGCTCTGGAAACACCATATATTTT
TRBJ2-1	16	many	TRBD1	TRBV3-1	CASSQDLTGGGGEQFF	TGTGCCAGCAGCCAAGATCTGACAGGGGGGGGCGGTGAGCAGTTCTTC
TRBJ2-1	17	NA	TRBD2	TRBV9	CASSVVGLAGGDNEQFF	TGTGCCAGCAGCGTAGTGGGACTAGCGGGAGGGGACAATGAGCAGTTCTTC
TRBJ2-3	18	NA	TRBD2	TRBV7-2	CASSPGRAGEDWGDTQYF	TGTGCCAGCAGCCCCGGGAGGGCAGGGGAGGACTGGGGGGATACGCAGTATTTT
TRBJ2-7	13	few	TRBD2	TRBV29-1	CSVLAGVTYEQYF	TGCAGCGTCCTAGCGGGAGTTACCTACGAGCAGTACTTC
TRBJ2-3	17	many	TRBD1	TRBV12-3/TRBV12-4	CASSPNPTGGWADTQYF	TGTGCCAGCAGTCCAAACCCGACAGGGGGGTGGGCAGATACGCAGTATTTT
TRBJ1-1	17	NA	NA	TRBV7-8	CVSSLNRELKVYAEAFF	TGTGTCAGCAGCCTAAACAGGGAATTAAAAGTATACGCTGAAGCTTTCTTT
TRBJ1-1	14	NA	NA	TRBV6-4	CASKLQGQDTEAFF	TGTGCCAGCAAACTACAGGGTCAAGACACTGAAGCTTTCTTT
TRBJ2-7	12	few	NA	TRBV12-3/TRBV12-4	CASKCGTGEQYF	TGTGCCAGCAAATGCGGGACGGGCGAGCAGTACTTC